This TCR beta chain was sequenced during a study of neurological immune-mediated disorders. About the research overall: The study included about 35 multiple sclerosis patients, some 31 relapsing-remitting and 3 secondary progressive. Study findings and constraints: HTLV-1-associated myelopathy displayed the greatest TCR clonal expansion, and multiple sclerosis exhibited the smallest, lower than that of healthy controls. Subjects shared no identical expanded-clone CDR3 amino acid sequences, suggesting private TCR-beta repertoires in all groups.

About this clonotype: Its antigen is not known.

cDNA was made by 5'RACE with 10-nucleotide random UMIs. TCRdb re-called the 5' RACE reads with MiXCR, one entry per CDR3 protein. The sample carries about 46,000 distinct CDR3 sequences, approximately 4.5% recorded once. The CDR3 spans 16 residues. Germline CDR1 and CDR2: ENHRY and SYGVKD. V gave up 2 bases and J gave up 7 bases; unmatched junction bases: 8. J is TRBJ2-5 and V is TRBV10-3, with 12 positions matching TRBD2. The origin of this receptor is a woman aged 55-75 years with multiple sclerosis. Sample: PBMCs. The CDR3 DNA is TGTGCCATCAGTGAGAGGACTAGCGGGACCGTAGGGACCCAGTACTTC. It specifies CAISERTSGTVGTQYF.